Shown below are 7 T cell receptor beta chains from a single sample sequenced in a study of T cell repertoires in cytomegalovirus infection. These TCRs are of unknown antigen specificity. Via MiXCR, TCRdb re-called the reads, giving one row per CDR3 protein. The sample shows around 900,000 distinct CDR3 sequences, under 40% of them seen only once. This sample comprised cultured CD8+ T cells from PBMCs, obtained from culture after CMV antigen stimulation. Receptors originate from a human donor in good health (CMV status not recorded). Some clones in this sample may be carry-over from other donors' samples.

V gene TRBV7-9 combines with J gene TRBJ2-1; TRBD1 matches 10 bases. CDR3 size: 15 residues. The germline CDR1 and CDR2 sequences are SEHNR and FQNEAQ (reference sequence). V lost 4 bases and J lost 10; bases outside the gene matches: 10. The CDR3 DNA sequence: TGTGCCAGCAGCTCGTCCGGGACAGGGGTAGACGAGCAGTTCTTC. Encoded protein: CASSSSGTGVDEQFF.

In its sample, this clonotype was seen many times. The chain has TRBV6-1 and TRBJ2-7; tentative D call: TRBD1 (6 bases). The germline V gene encodes CDR1 MNHNS and CDR2 SASEGT. Trimming shortened V by 3 bases and J by 3 bases, and 12 bases separated the two germline ends. This CDR3 is built from 14 residues. CDR3 residues: CASSDPSDSYEQYV. The CDR3 nucleotides are TGTGCCAGCAGTGACCCTTCGGACAGCTACGAGCAGTACGTC.

This clonotype was detected only a few times. The chain employs TRBV27 and TRBJ2-7; D tentatively fits TRBD1 or TRBD2 (5 bases each). The germline gives CDR1 MNHEY, CDR2 SMNVEV (reference sequence). V gave up 6 bases and J gave up 5 bases, with 17 bases separating them. This CDR3 contains 14 residues. CDR3 amino acids: CASSLGTLGNEQYF. CDR3 DNA: TGTGCCAGCAGCCTCGGGACCCTCGGGAACGAGCAGTACTTC.

This clonotype was observed a few times. The chain uses TRBV7-6 and TRBJ1-2, with D possibly TRBD1 on 5 matching bases. This CDR3 is built from 13 residues. Germline loops: CDR1 SGHVS, CDR2 FNYEAQ. V lost 2 bases to trimming and J lost 5 bases, with 9 bases between them. CDR3 sequence: CASSLQGRYGYTF. The CDR3 DNA follows: TGTGCCAGCAGCTTACAGGGAAGGTATGGCTACACCTTC.

The chain joins TRBV6-5 to TRBJ1-6; 7 bases line up with TRBD1. V lost 2 bases, J lost 10 bases, and 14 bases stayed unmatched. The germline gives CDR1 MNHEY, CDR2 SVGAGI. The CDR3 length is 17 residues. The CDR3 reads CASSYSSSAGGNSPLHF. CDR3 bases: TGTGCCAGCAGTTACAGTAGTTCGGCAGGGGGAAACTCACCCCTCCACTTT.

This clonotype was counted a few times. V and J are TRBV10-2 and TRBJ1-1; D possibly corresponds to TRBD1 (5 bases). The CDR3 totals 13 residues. Trimming removed 0 bases from V and 6 bases from J, with 8 bases in between. CDR1 is WSHSY and CDR2 is SAAADI in the germline V gene. The CDR3 is CASSESKGSEAFF. Written as DNA, the CDR3 is TGCGCCAGCAGTGAGTCGAAGGGGTCTGAAGCTTTCTTT.

The rearrangement joins TRBV7-9 to TRBJ2-3; D might be TRBD2 (5 bases). The CDR3 is 15 residues long. V lost 0 bases, J lost 4 bases, and 11 bases lay in between. CDR1 and CDR2 (germline): SEHNR, FQNEAQ (reference sequence). CDR3 sequence: CASSLARGSPDTQYF. The DNA for the CDR3 is TGTGCCAGCAGCTTAGCGCGAGGGTCGCCAGATACGCAGTATTTT.